The 8 T cell receptor beta chains in this list originate from one sample, sequenced in a study of blood T cell repertoires in COVID-19 (TCRdb year 2020). The library was built by means of the immunoSEQ multiplex PCR assay. TCRdb obtained this table from immuneACCESS and retained in-frame rearrangements with V and J assigned. These tables miss some clones; where compared with another copy, unresolved V genes account for less than half of the shortfall, and the remainder is unexplained. This sample lists some 180,000 clones; 85% were detected once. 6.5% to 10% of the sample is taken by the ten largest. Sequencing was performed on peripheral blood. These receptors originate from a woman aged 55-70 years with acute or convalescent COVID-19.

The chain has TRBV4-1 and TRBJ1-1; D remains ambiguous. Germline CDR1 reads MGHRA; CDR2 reads YSYEKL. Trimming took off 0 bases at V and 5 bases at J, with 13 bases between the two ends. The CDR3 has 15 residues. The CDR3 sequence is CASSQERRVGTEAFF. For the CDR3, the DNA is TGCGCCAGCAGCCAAGAGAGGAGGGTTGGAACTGAAGCTTTCTTT.

As DNA, the CDR3 is TGTGCCAGCAGTTTTAGGGGGGGCGGTGATGGCTACACCTTC. Amino acids: CASSFRGGGDGYTF. The chain links TRBV27 to TRBJ1-2; D is possibly TRBD1 (6 bases). Trimming stripped 3 bases from V and 6 bases from J, with 14 bases between. Germline-derived CDR1 and CDR2 are MNHEY and SMNVEV (reference sequence). The CDR3 has 14 amino acids.

The chain has TRBV4-2 and TRBJ1-3; TRBD1 matches at 8 bases. With 4 bases clipped from V and 0 bases from J, the junction kept 8 bases outside the gene matches. Germline CDR1 is LGHNA and CDR2 is YNFKEQ. The CDR3 has 17 residues. The CDR3 bases are TGTGCCAGCAGCCGGCGGACAGGGTCAGACTCTGGAAACACCATATATTTT. It codes for CASSRRTGSDSGNTIYF.

DNA of the CDR3: TGTGCCAGCAGCTTTCTACGCACGGGACAGGCCGGGACGGAAAAACTGTTTTTT. Protein sequence: CASSFLRTGQAGTEKLFF. This chain links TRBV5-6 with TRBJ1-4; 8 bases align to TRBD1. The CDR3 is made up of 18 amino acids. After removal of 2 bases from V and 8 bases from J, the junction contained 17 bases not matched to a gene. Germline V gene lookup returns CDR1 SGHDT and CDR2 YYEEEE.

This chain links TRBV3-1 (or the pseudogene TRBV3-2) with TRBJ1-4; D perhaps matches TRBD1 (5 bases). V lost 0 bases and J 3 bases, leaving 8 bases between the germline ends. Germline CDR1 is LGHDT and CDR2 is YNNKEL (reference sequence). This CDR3 is 15 amino acids long. The CDR3 DNA reads as TGTGCCAGCAGCCAAGACAGACAGCCTAATGAAAAACTGTTTTTT. This codes for CASSQDRQPNEKLFF.

The chain employs TRBV28 and TRBJ2-7; tentative D call: TRBD2 (5 bases). V gave up 5 bases and J gave up 0 bases, with 17 bases separating them. The CDR3 has 16 amino acids. Germline-derived CDR1 and CDR2 are MDHEN and SYDVKM. The CDR3 DNA sequence: TGTGCCAGCAGTCCCGTGGGCGGGTCCCTCTCCTACGAGCAGTACTTC. Translating gives CASSPVGGSLSYEQYF.

This chain connects TRBV2 to TRBJ1-1; D is undetermined. There are 14 residues in the CDR3. V lost 8 bases to trimming and J lost 1 base, with 14 bases between them. Germline V CDR1 and CDR2: SNHLY, FYNNEI. The CDR3 nucleotides read TGTGCCAGCTCCAACACAGCAGAGAACACTGAAGCTTTCTTT. It is translated as CASSNTAENTEAFF.

The gene calls are TRBV5-1 and TRBJ1-6; TRBD1 matches at 10 bases. CDR3 length: 16 amino acids. The V gene end was trimmed by 4 bases and the J gene end by 5 bases; junction bases not matched to a gene: 6. Looked up from germline, CDR1 is SGHRS and CDR2 is YFSETQ. CDR3 sequence: CASSPMTGGHNSPLHF. The CDR3 nucleotides read TGCGCCAGCAGCCCAATGACAGGGGGCCATAATTCACCCCTCCACTTT. The variable domain in full, with the rest retrieved from reference TRBV5-1 and TRBJ1-6, is KAGVTQTPRYLIKTRGQQVTLSCSPISGHRSVSWYQQTPGQGLQFLFEYFSETQRNKGNFPGRFSGRQFSNSRSEMNVSTLELGDSALYLCASSPMTGGHNSPLHFGNGTRLTVT.